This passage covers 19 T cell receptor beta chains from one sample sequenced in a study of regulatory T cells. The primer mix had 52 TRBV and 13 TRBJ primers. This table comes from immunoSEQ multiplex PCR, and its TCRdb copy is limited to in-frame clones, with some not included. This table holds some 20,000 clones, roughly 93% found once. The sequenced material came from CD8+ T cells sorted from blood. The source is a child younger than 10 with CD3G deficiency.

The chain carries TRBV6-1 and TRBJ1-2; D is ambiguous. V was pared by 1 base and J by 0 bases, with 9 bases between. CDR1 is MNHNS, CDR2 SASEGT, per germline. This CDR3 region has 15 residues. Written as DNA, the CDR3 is TGTGCCAGCAGTGAAGGGAGAGGAGCTAACTATGGCTACACCTTC. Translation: CASSEGRGANYGYTF.

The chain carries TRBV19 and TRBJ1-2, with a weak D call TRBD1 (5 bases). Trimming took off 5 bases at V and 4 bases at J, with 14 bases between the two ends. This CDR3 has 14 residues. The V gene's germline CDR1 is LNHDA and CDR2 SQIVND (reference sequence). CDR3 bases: TGTGCCAGTAGTGTCTCAGGGCCGCTCTATGGCTACACCTTC. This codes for CASSVSGPLYGYTF.

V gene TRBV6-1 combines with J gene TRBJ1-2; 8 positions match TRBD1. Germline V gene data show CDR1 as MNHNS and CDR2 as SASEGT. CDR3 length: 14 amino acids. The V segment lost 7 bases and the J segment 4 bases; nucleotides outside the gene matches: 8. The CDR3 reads CASIPRQGTYGYTF. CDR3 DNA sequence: TGTGCCAGCATACCGAGACAGGGGACCTATGGCTACACCTTC.

CDR3 bases: TGTGCCAGCAGCTTAAGACTGACCCAAGAGACCCAGTACTTC. As protein: CASSLRLTQETQYF. V gene TRBV28 combines with J gene TRBJ2-5; no clear D gene. This CDR3 is 14 amino acids long. The V and J ends lost 6 bases and 1 base respectively, with 12 bases between them. CDR1 MDHEN and CDR2 SYDVKM come from the germline V gene.

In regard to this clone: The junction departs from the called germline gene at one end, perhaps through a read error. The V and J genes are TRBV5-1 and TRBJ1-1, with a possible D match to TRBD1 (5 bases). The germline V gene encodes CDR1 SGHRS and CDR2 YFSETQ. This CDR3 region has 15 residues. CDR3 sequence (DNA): TGCGCCAGCAGCTTGGGTTACGGGTCGGACACTGAAGTTTTCTTT. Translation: CASSLGYGSDTEVFF.

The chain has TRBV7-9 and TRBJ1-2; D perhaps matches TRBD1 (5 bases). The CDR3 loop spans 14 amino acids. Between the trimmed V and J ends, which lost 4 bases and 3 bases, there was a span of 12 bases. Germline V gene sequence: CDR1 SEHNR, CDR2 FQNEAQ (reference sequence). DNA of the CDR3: TGTGCCAGCAGCTCGGGACCGCAAGACTATGGCTACACCTTC. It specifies CASSSGPQDYGYTF.

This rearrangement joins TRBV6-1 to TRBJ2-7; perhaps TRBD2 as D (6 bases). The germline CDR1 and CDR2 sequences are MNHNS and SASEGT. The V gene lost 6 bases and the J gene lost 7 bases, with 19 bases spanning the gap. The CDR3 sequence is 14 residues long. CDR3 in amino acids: CASSLAGGVREQYF. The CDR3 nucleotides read TGTGCCAGCAGCCTAGCCGGAGGGGTTCGAGAGCAGTACTTC.

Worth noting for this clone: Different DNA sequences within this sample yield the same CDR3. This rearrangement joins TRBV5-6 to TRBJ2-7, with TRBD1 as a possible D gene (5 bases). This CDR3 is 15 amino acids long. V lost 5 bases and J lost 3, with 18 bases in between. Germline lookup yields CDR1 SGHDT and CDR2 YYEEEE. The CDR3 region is CASSSSDTALYEQYF. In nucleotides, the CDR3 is TGTGCCAGCAGTTCCTCGGACACGGCACTCTACGAGCAGTACTTC.

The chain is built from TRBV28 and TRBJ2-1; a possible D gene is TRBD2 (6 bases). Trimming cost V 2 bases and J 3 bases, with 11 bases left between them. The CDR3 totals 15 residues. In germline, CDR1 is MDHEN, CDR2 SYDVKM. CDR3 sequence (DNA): TGTGCCAGCAGTTTACCGGGGGAGGTCTACAATGAGCAGTTCTTC. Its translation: CASSLPGEVYNEQFF.

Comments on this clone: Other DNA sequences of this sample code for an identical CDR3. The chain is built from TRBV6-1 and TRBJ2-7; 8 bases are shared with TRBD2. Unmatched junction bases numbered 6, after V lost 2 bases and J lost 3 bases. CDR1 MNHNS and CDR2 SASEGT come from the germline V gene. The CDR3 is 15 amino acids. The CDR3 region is CASSEWLAGSYEQYF. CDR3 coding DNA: TGTGCCAGCAGTGAATGGTTAGCGGGAAGCTACGAGCAGTACTTC.

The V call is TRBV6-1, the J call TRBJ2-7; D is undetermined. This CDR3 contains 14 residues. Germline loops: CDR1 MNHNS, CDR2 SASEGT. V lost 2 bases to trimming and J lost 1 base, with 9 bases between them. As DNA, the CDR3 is TGTGCCAGCAGTGAACTGGACGGTTCCTACGAGCAGTACTTC. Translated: CASSELDGSYEQYF.

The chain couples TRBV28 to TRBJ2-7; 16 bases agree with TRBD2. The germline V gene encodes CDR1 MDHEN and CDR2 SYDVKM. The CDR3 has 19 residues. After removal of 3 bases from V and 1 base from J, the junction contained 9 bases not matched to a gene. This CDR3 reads CASSFPRKGLAGGSYEQYF. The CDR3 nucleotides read TGTGCCAGCAGTTTCCCGAGAAAGGGACTAGCGGGAGGGTCCTACGAGCAGTACTTC.

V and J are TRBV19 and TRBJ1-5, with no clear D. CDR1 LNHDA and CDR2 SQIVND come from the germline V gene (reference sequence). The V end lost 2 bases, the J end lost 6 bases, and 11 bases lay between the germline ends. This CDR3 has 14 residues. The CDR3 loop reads CASSILEGGQPQHF. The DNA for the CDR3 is TGTGCCAGTAGTATATTGGAGGGCGGTCAGCCCCAGCATTTT.

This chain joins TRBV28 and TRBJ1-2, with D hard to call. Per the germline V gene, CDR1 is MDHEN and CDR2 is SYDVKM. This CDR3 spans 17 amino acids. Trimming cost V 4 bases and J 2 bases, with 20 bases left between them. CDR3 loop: CASSSLFKGPPNYGYTF. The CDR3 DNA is TGTGCCAGCAGTTCCCTCTTCAAGGGCCCTCCAAACTATGGCTACACCTTC.

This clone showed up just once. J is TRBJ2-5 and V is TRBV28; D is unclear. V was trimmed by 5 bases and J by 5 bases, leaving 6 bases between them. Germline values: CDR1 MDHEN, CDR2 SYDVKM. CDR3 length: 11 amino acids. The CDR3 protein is CASSHGETQYF. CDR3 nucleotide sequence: TGTGCCAGCAGTCATGGGGAGACCCAGTACTTC.

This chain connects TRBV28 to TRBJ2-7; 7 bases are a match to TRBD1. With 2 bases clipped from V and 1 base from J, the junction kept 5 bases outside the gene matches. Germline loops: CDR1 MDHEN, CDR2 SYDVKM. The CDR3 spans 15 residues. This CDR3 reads CASSLRGQFSYEQYF. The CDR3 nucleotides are TGTGCCAGCAGTTTAAGGGGACAGTTTTCCTACGAGCAGTACTTC.

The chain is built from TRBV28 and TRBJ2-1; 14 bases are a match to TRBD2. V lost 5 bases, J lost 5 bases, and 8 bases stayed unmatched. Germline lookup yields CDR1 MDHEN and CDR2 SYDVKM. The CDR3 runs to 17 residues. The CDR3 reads CASSPGTSGGLDNEQFF. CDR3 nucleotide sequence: TGTGCCAGCAGTCCCGGGACTAGCGGGGGCCTTGACAATGAGCAGTTCTTC.

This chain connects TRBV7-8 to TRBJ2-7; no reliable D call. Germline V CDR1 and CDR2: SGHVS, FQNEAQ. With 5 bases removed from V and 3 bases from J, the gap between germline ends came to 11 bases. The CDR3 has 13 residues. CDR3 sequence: CASSGSDLYEQYF. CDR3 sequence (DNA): TGTGCCAGCAGCGGAAGTGACCTCTACGAGCAGTACTTC.

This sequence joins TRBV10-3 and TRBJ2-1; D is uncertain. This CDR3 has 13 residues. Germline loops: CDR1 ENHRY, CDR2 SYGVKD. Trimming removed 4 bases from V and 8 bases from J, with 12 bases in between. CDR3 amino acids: CAISVLWADEQFF. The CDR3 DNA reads TGTGCCATCAGTGTCCTATGGGCAGATGAGCAGTTCTTC.